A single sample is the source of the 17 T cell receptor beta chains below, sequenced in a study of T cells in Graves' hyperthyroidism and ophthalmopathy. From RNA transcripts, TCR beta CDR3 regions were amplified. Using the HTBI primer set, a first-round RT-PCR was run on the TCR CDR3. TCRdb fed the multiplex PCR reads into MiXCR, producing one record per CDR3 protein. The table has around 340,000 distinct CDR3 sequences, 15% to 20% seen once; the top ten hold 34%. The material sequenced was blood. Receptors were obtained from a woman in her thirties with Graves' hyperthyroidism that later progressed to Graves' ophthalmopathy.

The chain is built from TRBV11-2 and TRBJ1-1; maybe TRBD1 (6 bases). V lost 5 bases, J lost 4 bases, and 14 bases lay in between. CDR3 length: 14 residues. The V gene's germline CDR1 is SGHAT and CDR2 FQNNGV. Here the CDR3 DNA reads TGTGCCAGCAGCCCCGGGGGGGGCGGCACTGAAGCTTTCTTT. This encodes CASSPGGGGTEAFF.

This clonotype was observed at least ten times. The CDR3: CASSKNRGGNSPLHF. Here the CDR3 DNA reads TGCGCCAGCAGCAAGAACAGGGGCGGTAATTCACCCCTCCACTTT. The V gene is TRBV4-1, the J gene TRBJ1-6; 7 bases align to TRBD1. Trimming at V came to 5 bases and at J to 6 bases, leaving 7 bases not matched to a gene. Per germline, CDR1 MGHRA and CDR2 YSYEKL. The length of the CDR3 is 15 residues.

The CDR3 region is CAWSVWVLETQYF. In DNA, the CDR3 is TGTGCCTGGAGTGTATGGGTCCTAGAGACCCAGTACTTC. This chain joins TRBV30 and TRBJ2-5; D is uncertain. Trimming stripped 0 bases from V and 4 bases from J, with 9 bases between. CDR1 is GTSNPN, CDR2 SVGIG, per germline (reference sequence). The length of the CDR3 is 13 residues.

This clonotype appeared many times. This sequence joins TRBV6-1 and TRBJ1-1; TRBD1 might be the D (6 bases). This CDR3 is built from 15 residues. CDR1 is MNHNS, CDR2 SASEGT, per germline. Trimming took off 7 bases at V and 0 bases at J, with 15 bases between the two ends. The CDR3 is CASIRGASMNTEAFF. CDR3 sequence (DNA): TGTGCCAGCATTCGGGGGGCCAGCATGAACACTGAAGCTTTCTTT.

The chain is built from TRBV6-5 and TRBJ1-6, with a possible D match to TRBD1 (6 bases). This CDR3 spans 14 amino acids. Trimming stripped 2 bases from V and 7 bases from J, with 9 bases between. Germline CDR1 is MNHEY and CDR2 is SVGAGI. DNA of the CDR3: TGTGCCAGCAGTTACGGGGGCGTAAATTCACCCCTCCACTTT. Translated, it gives CASSYGGVNSPLHF.

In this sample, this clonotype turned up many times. The CDR3 protein is CAIRLGSYNYGYTF. The CDR3 nucleotides are TGTGCCATCAGGCTGGGGTCCTATAACTATGGCTACACCTTC. The gene calls are TRBV6-1 and TRBJ1-2, with D unresolved. Trimming removed 10 bases at V and 1 base at J, with 16 bases between. CDR1 is MNHNS and CDR2 is SASEGT in the germline V gene. The CDR3 is 14 amino acids.

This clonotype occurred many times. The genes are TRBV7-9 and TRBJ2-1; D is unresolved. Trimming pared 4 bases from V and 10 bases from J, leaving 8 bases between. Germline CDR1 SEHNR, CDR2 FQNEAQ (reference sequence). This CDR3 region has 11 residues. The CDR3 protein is CASSSAWEQFF. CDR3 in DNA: TGTGCCAGCAGCTCGGCGTGGGAGCAGTTCTTC.

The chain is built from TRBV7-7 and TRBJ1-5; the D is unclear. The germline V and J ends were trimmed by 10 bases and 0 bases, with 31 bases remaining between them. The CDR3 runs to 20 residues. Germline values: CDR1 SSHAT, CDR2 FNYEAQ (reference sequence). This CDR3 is CATKLRPVGKEEDSNQPQHF. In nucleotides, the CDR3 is TGTGCCACCAAGTTACGTCCTGTGGGTAAAGAAGAGGATAGCAATCAGCCCCAGCATTTT.

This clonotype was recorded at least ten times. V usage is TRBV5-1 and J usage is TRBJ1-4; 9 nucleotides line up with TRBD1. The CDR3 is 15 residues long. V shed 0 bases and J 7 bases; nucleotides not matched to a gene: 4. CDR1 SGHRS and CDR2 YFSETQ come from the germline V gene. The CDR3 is CASSLATGGPEKLFF. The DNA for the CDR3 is TGCGCCAGCAGCTTGGCCACAGGGGGCCCTGAAAAACTGTTTTTT.

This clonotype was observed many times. The CDR3 region is CAISESGLAGVRSYEQYF. CDR3 bases: TGTGCCATCAGTGAGTCCGGACTAGCGGGGGTGCGATCCTACGAGCAGTACTTC. V is TRBV10-3 and J is TRBJ2-7; 13 nucleotides line up with TRBD2. J lost 1 base, V lost 0 bases, and 6 bases had no gene match. The CDR3 has 18 amino acids. From germline, CDR1 is ENHRY and CDR2 SYGVKD.

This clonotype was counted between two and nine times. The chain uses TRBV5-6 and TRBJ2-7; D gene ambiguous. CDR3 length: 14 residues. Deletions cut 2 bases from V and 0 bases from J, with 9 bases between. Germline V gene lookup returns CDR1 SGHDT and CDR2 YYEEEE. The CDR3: CASSFMESSYEQYF. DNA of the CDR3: TGTGCCAGCAGCTTCATGGAGAGCTCCTACGAGCAGTACTTC.

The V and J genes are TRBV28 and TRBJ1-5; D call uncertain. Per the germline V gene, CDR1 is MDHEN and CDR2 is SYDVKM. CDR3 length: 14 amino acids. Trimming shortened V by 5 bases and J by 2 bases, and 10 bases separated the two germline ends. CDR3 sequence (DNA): TGTGCCAGCAGTCTCCCAGGTGGCAATCAGCCCCAGCATTTT. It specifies CASSLPGGNQPQHF.

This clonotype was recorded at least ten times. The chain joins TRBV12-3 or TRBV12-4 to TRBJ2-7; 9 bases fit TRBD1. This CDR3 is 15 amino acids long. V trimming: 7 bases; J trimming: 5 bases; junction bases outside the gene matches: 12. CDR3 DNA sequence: TGTGCCAGCAAGTTTATACCACGGGACAGGGACGAGCAGTACTTC. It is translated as CASKFIPRDRDEQYF.

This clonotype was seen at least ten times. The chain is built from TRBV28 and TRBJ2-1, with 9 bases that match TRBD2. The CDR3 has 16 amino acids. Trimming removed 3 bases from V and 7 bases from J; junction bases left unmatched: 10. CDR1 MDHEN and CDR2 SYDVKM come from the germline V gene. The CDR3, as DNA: TGTGCCAGCAGTTTTTGGGGCGGGGGGGCCAGAAATGAGCAGTTCTTC. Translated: CASSFWGGGARNEQFF.

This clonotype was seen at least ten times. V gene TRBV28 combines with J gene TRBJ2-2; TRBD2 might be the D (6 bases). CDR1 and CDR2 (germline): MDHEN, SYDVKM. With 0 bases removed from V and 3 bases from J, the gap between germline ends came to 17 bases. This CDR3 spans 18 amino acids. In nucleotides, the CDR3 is TGTGCCAGCAGTTTATGGAGGGCGGGGAAAGGGTACACCGGGGAGCTGTTTTTT. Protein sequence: CASSLWRAGKGYTGELFF.

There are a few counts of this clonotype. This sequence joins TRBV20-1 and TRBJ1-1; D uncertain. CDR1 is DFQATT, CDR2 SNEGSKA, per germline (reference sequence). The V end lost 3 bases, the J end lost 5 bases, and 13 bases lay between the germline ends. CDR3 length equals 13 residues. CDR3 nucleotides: TGCAGTGCTAGCCTGGGAGCCGGGACTGAAGCTTTCTTT. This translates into CSASLGAGTEAFF.

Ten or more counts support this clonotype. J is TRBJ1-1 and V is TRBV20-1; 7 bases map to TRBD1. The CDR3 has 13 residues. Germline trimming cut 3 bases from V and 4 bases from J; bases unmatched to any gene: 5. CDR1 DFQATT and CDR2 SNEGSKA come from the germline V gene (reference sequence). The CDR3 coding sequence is TGCAGTGCTAGGCACAGGGGAGTCACTGAAGCTTTCTTT. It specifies CSARHRGVTEAFF.